A single sample gave rise to the 12 T cell receptor beta chains below, sequenced in a study of cytomegalovirus exposure and HLA in healthy donors. The PCR had 60 Vbeta and 13 Jbeta primers. Sequencing was performed with immunoSEQ multiplex PCR; in TCRdb, only in-frame clones are kept and a portion is missing. The sample holds more than 100,000 clones, about two thirds seen once. Input material: PBMCs. These receptors came from a man between 50 and 59 years old in good health and CMV-seropositive.

This clone showed up just a few times. The chain is built from TRBV5-1 and TRBJ2-1, with 10 bases fitting TRBD2. CDR3 length: 17 amino acids. V shed 5 bases and J 0 bases; nucleotides not matched to a gene: 8. Germline CDR1 reads SGHRS; CDR2 reads YFSETQ. The CDR3 region is CASSHLAGVSSYNEQFF. DNA of the CDR3: TGCGCCAGCAGTCACCTAGCGGGAGTGAGCTCCTACAATGAGCAGTTCTTC.

The rearrangement links TRBV9 to TRBJ2-6; 7 bases fit TRBD1. V lost 4 bases and J lost 2; bases outside the gene matches: 3. CDR3 length equals 15 residues. The germline gives CDR1 SGDLS, CDR2 YYNGEE. CDR3 loop: CASSLGTAGANVLTF. The CDR3 DNA sequence: TGTGCCAGCAGCCTAGGGACAGCTGGGGCCAACGTCCTGACTTTC.

The rearrangement uses TRBV6-5 and TRBJ2-7; 7 positions match TRBD1. Trimming removed 6 bases from V and 5 bases from J; junction bases left unmatched: 4. The germline CDR1 and CDR2 sequences are MNHEY and SVGAGI. This CDR3 spans 12 amino acids. The CDR3 DNA reads as TGTGCCAGCAGCTACCAGGGGGACGAGCAGTACTTC. Its protein product is CASSYQGDEQYF.

This chain links TRBV5-5 with TRBJ2-7; tentatively, D is TRBD2 (6 bases). Germline-derived CDR1 and CDR2 are SGHKS and YYEKEE (reference sequence). Trimming took 2 bases from V and 6 from J, leaving 18 bases between them. The CDR3 has 15 residues. CDR3 sequence: CASSFRGTQSVEQYF. The CDR3 DNA is TGTGCCAGCAGCTTCCGCGGGACCCAGTCGGTCGAGCAGTACTTC.

The chain combines TRBV5-1 with TRBJ2-1, with 7 bases aligning to TRBD2. The CDR3 totals 15 residues. The V and J ends lost 0 bases and 4 bases, in that order; junction bases with no gene match: 4. Germline V CDR1 and CDR2: SGHRS, YFSETQ. CDR3 nucleotides: TGCGCCAGCAGCTTGGGGCTAGCGGTTTACAATGAGCAGTTCTTC. Translating gives CASSLGLAVYNEQFF.

The CDR3 region is CASSFDRPTQETQYF. The CDR3 region has the DNA TGCGCCAGCAGCTTTGACAGGCCAACCCAAGAGACCCAGTACTTC. The gene calls are TRBV5-1 and TRBJ2-5; possible D gene TRBD1, 6 bases. Germline assignment: CDR1 SGHRS and CDR2 YFSETQ. Deletions cut 2 bases from V and 1 base from J, with 12 bases between. The CDR3 sequence is 15 residues long.

This clone has a single count. The rearrangement links TRBV7-6 to TRBJ1-1; TRBD1 is a possible D gene (5 bases). The CDR3 is made up of 14 amino acids. Trimming removed 0 bases from V and 6 bases from J, with 11 bases in between. CDR1 and CDR2 (germline): SGHVS, FNYEAQ. The CDR3 region has the DNA TGTGCCAGCAGCTTAGCGAAGGGGATCGCTGAAGCTTTCTTT. Its translation: CASSLAKGIAEAFF. The full variable domain, its missing parts supplied by reference TRBV7-6 and TRBJ1-1, is GAGVSQSPRYKVTKRGQDVALRCDPISGHVSLYWYRQALGQGPEFLTYFNYEAQQDKSGLPNDRFSAERPEGSISTLTIQRTEQRDSAMYRCASSLAKGIAEAFFGQGTRLTVV.

J is TRBJ1-5 and V is TRBV2; D gene ambiguous. The CDR3 covers 15 residues. The ends were cut back, 2 bases at V and 4 bases at J, with 12 bases in the middle. The germline V gene encodes CDR1 SNHLY and CDR2 FYNNEI. The CDR3 protein is CASSERGVLNQPQHF. The CDR3, as DNA: TGTGCCAGCAGTGAACGGGGAGTGCTTAATCAGCCCCAGCATTTT.

The chain combines TRBV6-1 with TRBJ1-1; D remains unclear. CDR1 is MNHNS and CDR2 is SASEGT in the germline V gene. Between the trimmed V and J ends, which lost 10 bases and 0 bases, there was a span of 12 bases. This CDR3 is built from 13 residues. CDR3 sequence: CATSVLMNTEAFF. CDR3 sequence (DNA): TGTGCCACCTCGGTGTTGATGAACACTGAAGCTTTCTTT.

V and J are TRBV5-1 and TRBJ2-3, with a possible D match to TRBD1 (6 bases). V was pared by 0 bases and J by 4 bases, with 12 bases between. From germline, CDR1 is SGHRS and CDR2 YFSETQ. This CDR3 spans 15 amino acids. The DNA for the CDR3 is TGCGCCAGCAGCTTGGGGAACAGGGCCCCAGATACGCAGTATTTT. This gives the protein CASSLGNRAPDTQYF.

This clone has a single count. V gene TRBV14 combines with J gene TRBJ2-2; TRBD2 matches at 10 bases. From germline, CDR1 is SGHDN and CDR2 FVKESK. This CDR3 has 16 residues. V lost 4 bases, J lost 5 bases, and 7 bases stayed unmatched. CDR3 protein: CASSPLLAGGTGELFF. CDR3 DNA: TGTGCCAGCAGCCCTCTATTAGCGGGAGGAACCGGGGAGCTGTTTTTT.

The genes are TRBV27 and TRBJ2-1; TRBD2 matches at 9 bases. CDR1 is MNHEY and CDR2 is SMNVEV in the germline V gene (reference sequence). CDR3 length: 17 residues. Trimming at V came to 5 bases and at J to 3 bases, leaving 11 bases not matched to a gene. CDR3 residues: CASSRFSGSYNYNEQFF. The CDR3 nucleotides are TGTGCCAGCAGTCGTTTTAGCGGGAGTTACAACTACAATGAGCAGTTCTTC.